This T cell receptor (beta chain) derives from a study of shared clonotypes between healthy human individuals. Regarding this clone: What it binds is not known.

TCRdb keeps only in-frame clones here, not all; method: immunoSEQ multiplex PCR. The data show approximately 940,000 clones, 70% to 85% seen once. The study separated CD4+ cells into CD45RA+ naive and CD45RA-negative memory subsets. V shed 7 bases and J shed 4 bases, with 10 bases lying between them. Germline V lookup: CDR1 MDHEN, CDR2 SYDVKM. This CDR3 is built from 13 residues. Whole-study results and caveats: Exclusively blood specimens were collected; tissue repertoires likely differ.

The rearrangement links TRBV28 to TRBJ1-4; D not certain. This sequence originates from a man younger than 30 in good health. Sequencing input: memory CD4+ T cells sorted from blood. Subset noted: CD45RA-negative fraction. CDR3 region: CASNRQLNEKLFF. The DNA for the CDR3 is TGTGCCAGCAACCGGCAGCTTAATGAAAAACTGTTTTTT.